This T cell receptor beta chain was captured in a study of T cell responses to AZD1222 COVID-19 vaccine. Data came from immunoSEQ multiplex PCR; TCRdb stores just in-frame clones and leaves some out. The table has 110,000 to 150,000 clones, over 90% seen once. The study, taken as a whole, reports: Spike regions recognized by vaccine-associated CD4 TCRs spanned the protein, led by 160-218 and 743-854. Only five or six AZD1222 recipients tested seropositive at baseline.

About this clone: The antigen is undetermined.

The CDR3 runs 13 residues. Germline lookup yields CDR1 MRHNA and CDR2 SNTAGT. Trimming left V 4 bases short and J 7 bases short, with 13 bases between. The sequence came from an adult in good health. Here the sequenced sample was peripheral blood, taken on day 0 of AZD1222 vaccination. The gene calls are TRBV6-4 and TRBJ1-2; TRBD1 is a possible D gene (5 bases). The CDR3 DNA follows: TGTGCCAGCAGTGCCGGGCAAGGGGTTGGCTACACCTTC. Its translation: CASSAGQGVGYTF.